This TCR beta chain came from a study of cytomegalovirus exposure and HLA in healthy donors. Comments on this clone: Its antigen is not known.

CDR1 and CDR2 (germline): LGHNA, YSLEER. This CDR3 comprises 15 residues. V lost 3 bases and J lost 10; bases outside the gene matches: 9. PCR was performed using 60 Vbeta and 13 Jbeta primers. Some clones are missing from TCRdb's copy, which holds only in-frame ones; the method was immunoSEQ multiplex PCR. The data show around 160,000 clones, approximately 80% seen once. General observations from the study: Earlier analysis found most TCR beta V segments productive about 90% or about 30% of the time.

Input material: PBMCs. The rearrangement uses TRBV4-3 and TRBJ1-4; TRBD1 matches at 9 bases. The origin of this receptor is a woman in her thirties or forties in good health and CMV-seropositive. The CDR3 region has the DNA TGCGCCAGCAGCCATGCCGGGACAGGGCTTGGAAAACTGTTTTTT. This gives the protein CASSHAGTGLGKLFF.